This entry lists 20 T cell receptor beta chains sequenced from one sample in a study of regulatory T cells in long-lasting Graves disease. Construction of the TCR beta libraries employed iRepertoire HTBI primers in conjunction with Arm-PCR of CDR3 regions. Using its own MiXCR run on the multiplex PCR reads, TCRdb lists one record per CDR3 protein. In the table there are some 330,000 distinct CDR3 sequences, 10% to 15% of which are singletons. The time point denotes: newly diagnosed GD, antithyroid drugs for less than 3 months. PBMCs were the source of the RNA used for TCR sequencing. These sequences were also reported in another study, on T cells in Graves' hyperthyroidism and ophthalmopathy.

Sample: peripheral blood mononuclear cells (PBMCs), taken at new diagnosis, from a patient treated with antithyroid drugs. Receptors were obtained from a woman younger than 35 with Graves disease.

The chain recombines TRBV4-2 with TRBJ2-1; 9 bases align to TRBD1. V shed 5 bases and J 6 bases; nucleotides not matched to a gene: 5. This CDR3 has 14 residues. In germline, CDR1 is LGHNA, CDR2 YNFKEQ. The CDR3 DNA reads TGTGCCAGCAGCTTCGGGACAGGGTCCAATGAGCAGTTCTTC. It codes for CASSFGTGSNEQFF.

V gene TRBV28 combines with J gene TRBJ2-1; the D gene is possibly TRBD2 (7 bases). CDR1 MDHEN and CDR2 SYDVKM come from the germline V gene. Trimming removed 2 bases at V and 8 bases at J, with 19 bases between. The CDR3 is made up of 16 amino acids. The CDR3 reads CASSLRGAPGRDEQFF. DNA for the CDR3: TGTGCCAGCAGTTTACGGGGGGCCCCGGGGCGGGATGAGCAGTTCTTC.

The chain carries TRBV20-1 and TRBJ1-1; no definite D call. The germline V gene encodes CDR1 DFQATT and CDR2 SNEGSKA (reference sequence). The CDR3 consists of 14 residues. Trimming stripped 6 bases from V and 4 bases from J, with 18 bases between. CDR3 DNA: TGCAGTGCCCCCCGACCCGGGTTTGTCACTGAAGCTTTCTTT. Its translation is CSAPRPGFVTEAFF.

This clonotype was counted at least ten times. The chain uses TRBV12-3 or TRBV12-4 and TRBJ2-5; D is ambiguous. V was clipped by 7 bases and J by 1 base, with 7 bases between them. This CDR3 has 12 residues. CDR3 residues: CASMASQETQYF. The CDR3 DNA reads as TGTGCCAGCATGGCCTCCCAAGAGACCCAGTACTTC.

This clonotype appeared once. The rearrangement joins TRBV12-3 or TRBV12-4 to TRBJ1-1; no definite D call. The CDR3 totals 13 residues. V was shortened by 4 bases and J by 8 bases, with 14 bases between the two germline ends. The CDR3 protein is CASSYAGRLEAFF. In DNA form, the CDR3 reads TGTGCCAGCAGTTACGCCGGCAGGTTAGAAGCTTTCTTT.

The sample holds a few counts of this clonotype. V is TRBV28 and J is TRBJ2-5; possibly TRBD1 for D (6 bases). The germline V gene has CDR1 MDHEN and CDR2 SYDVKM. This CDR3 has 17 residues. Trimming removed 8 bases from V and 5 bases from J, with 27 bases in between. CDR3 nucleotide sequence: TGTGCCAGCCGCAGTTCCCGAGGGACACATCAGGGCGAGACCCAGTACTTC. As protein: CASRSSRGTHQGETQYF.

This clonotype was recorded many times. This chain connects TRBV11-1 to TRBJ2-7; no definite D call. The V end lost 5 bases, the J end lost 3 bases, and 14 bases lay between the germline ends. There are 14 residues in the CDR3. CDR1 is SGHAT, CDR2 FQDESV, per germline (reference sequence). The DNA of the CDR3 is TGTGCCAGCAGCCCCGAGACCGGTAGCTACGAGCAGTACGTC. Protein sequence: CASSPETGSYEQYV.

This clonotype occurred many times. The genes are TRBV15 and TRBJ1-5, with 11 nucleotides matching TRBD1. Germline values: CDR1 LNHNV, CDR2 YYDKDF (reference sequence). The junction had 16 bases not matched to a gene; V was cut back by 3 bases and J by 6 bases. The CDR3 length is 19 residues. CDR3 sequence: CATSRGPRTGGVKSQPQHF. In DNA form, the CDR3 reads TGTGCCACCAGCAGGGGACCCAGGACAGGGGGCGTTAAGAGTCAGCCCCAGCATTTT.

Comment on this clonotype: A much larger clone differs by one base, so this may be a read error. V is TRBV6-1 and J is TRBJ1-2; no clear D gene. Trimming took 5 bases from V and 8 from J, leaving 12 bases between them. From germline, CDR1 is MNHNS and CDR2 SASEGT. This CDR3 is built from 12 residues. The CDR3 loop is CASSKAVAGYTF. CDR3 bases: TGTGCCAGCAGTAAGGCAGTGGCCGGCTACACCTTC.

The table lists this clonotype with a few counts. The chain uses TRBV20-1 and TRBJ2-7; 8 bases match TRBD2. The junction had 7 bases not matched to a gene; V was cut back by 5 bases and J by 1 base. Germline V gene data show CDR1 as DFQATT and CDR2 as SNEGSKA (reference sequence). The CDR3 consists of 14 residues. The CDR3 sequence is CSAGRAGGSYEQYF. DNA of the CDR3: TGCAGTGCTGGGCGGGCGGGAGGATCCTACGAGCAGTACTTC.

The rearrangement uses TRBV2 and TRBJ2-6; the D gene is possibly TRBD2 (7 bases). The CDR3 spans 17 residues. Per germline, CDR1 SNHLY and CDR2 FYNNEI. V dropped 6 bases and J dropped 4 bases, with 19 bases sitting between them. The CDR3 sequence: CASRARGAIQGANVLTF. The CDR3 region has the DNA TGTGCCAGCAGGGCCCGGGGGGCCATCCAAGGGGCCAACGTCCTGACTTTC.

The rearrangement joins TRBV5-5 to TRBJ2-7, with a weak D call TRBD2 (5 bases). The germline CDR1 and CDR2 sequences are SGHKS and YYEKEE (reference sequence). The CDR3 length is 12 residues. Trimming cost V 1 base and J 5 bases, with 7 bases left between them. The CDR3 DNA is TGTGCCAGCAGCTTGCCGGGGAACGAGCAGTACTTC. It codes for CASSLPGNEQYF.

This clonotype came up many times. V gene TRBV10-3 combines with J gene TRBJ1-2; D gene ambiguous. CDR3 size: 12 residues. Germline V CDR1 and CDR2: ENHRY, SYGVKD. The ends were cut back, 2 bases at V and 3 bases at J, with 4 bases in the middle. The CDR3 DNA follows: TGTGCCATCAGTGAGGGGGACTATGGCTACACCTTC. This codes for CAISEGDYGYTF.

This clonotype has ten or more counts. The chain uses TRBV28 and TRBJ2-7; 11 nucleotides match TRBD2. V trimming: 6 bases; J trimming: 7 bases; junction bases outside the gene matches: 8. This CDR3 has 14 residues. Per germline, CDR1 MDHEN and CDR2 SYDVKM. The CDR3 bases are TGTGCCAGCAGGCCAACTAGCGGGAGACGGGAGCAGTACTTC. Protein sequence: CASRPTSGRREQYF.

This clonotype turned up a few times. V and J are TRBV10-2 and TRBJ1-6; D unclear. There are 16 residues in the CDR3. Germline V gene lookup returns CDR1 WSHSY and CDR2 SAAADI. The ends were cut back, 3 bases at V and 7 bases at J, with 16 bases in the middle. The CDR3 DNA sequence: TGCGCCAGCAGTGATGCGTATATAATTACCAATTCACCCCTCCACTTT. Translated, it gives CASSDAYIITNSPLHF.

At least ten counts were recorded for this clonotype. The junction does not match germline at one end; this may be a read error. The J gene is TRBJ2-2, the V gene TRBV11-2, with D perhaps matching TRBD1 (6 bases). The CDR3 runs 17 residues. CDR1 SGHAT and CDR2 FQNNGV come from the germline V gene. The CDR3 DNA sequence: TGCGCCAGCAGCCAAACGGGACCCCGAGAGGGGGACGGGGAGCTGTTTTTT. Its protein product is CASSQTGPREGDGELFF.

This clonotype was observed many times. The chain links TRBV2 to TRBJ1-1, with 8 bases that match TRBD1. Germline CDR1 is SNHLY and CDR2 is FYNNEI. J lost 10 bases, V lost 1 base, and 8 bases had no gene match. The CDR3 runs 14 residues. The CDR3 DNA is TGTGCCAGCAGTGAAGGGACAGGGCGAGGTAGAGCTTTCTTT. Translating it yields CASSEGTGRGRAFF.

This clonotype has more than one count but fewer than ten. V and J are TRBV18 and TRBJ2-1; TRBD2 agrees at 9 bases. This CDR3 comprises 14 residues. The V and J ends lost 3 bases and 5 bases, in that order; junction bases with no gene match: 2. Germline-derived CDR1 and CDR2 are KGHSH and LQKENI. DNA of the CDR3: TGTGCCAGCTCACCGCTAGCGGGAAACAATGAGCAGTTCTTC. It is translated as CASSPLAGNNEQFF.

This clonotype was recorded at least ten times. The rearrangement joins TRBV13 to TRBJ1-4, with D possibly TRBD1 on 6 matching bases. CDR3 length: 14 amino acids. V was clipped by 2 bases and J by 8 bases, with 12 bases between them. CDR1 PRHDT and CDR2 FYEKMQ come from the germline V gene (reference sequence). The CDR3 DNA follows: TGTGCCAGCAGCTTAACCGGGACACGGGAAAAACTGTTTTTT. As protein: CASSLTGTREKLFF.

At least ten counts were recorded for this clonotype. The J gene is TRBJ1-2, the V gene TRBV12-3 or TRBV12-4; 8 bases match TRBD1. V was clipped by 5 bases and J by 5 bases; unmatched bases: 7. This CDR3 is built from 14 residues. CDR3 region: CASSIRTGQYGYTF. The CDR3 DNA sequence: TGTGCCAGCAGTATACGGACAGGGCAATATGGCTACACCTTC.